A selection of T cell receptor beta chains follows, all from one sample in a study of T cell responses to AZD1222 COVID-19 vaccine. Sequencing used immunoSEQ multiplex PCR; TCRdb keeps in-frame clones, though not all of them. Of just under 150,000 clones listed, roughly 87% are singletons. This material consisted of peripheral blood, taken 28 days after the second AZD1222 dose. These receptors were collected from an adult who received the AZD1222 COVID-19 vaccine. Both conserved end residues are trimmed from each CDR3. Fields, in order: CDR3 protein, V gene, J gene.

CDR3aa: ASGRGLAREQY
v_gene: TRBV12-5
j_gene: TRBJ2-7

CDR3aa: ASSAPGLAGSEQY
v_gene: TRBV6-2/TRBV6-3
j_gene: TRBJ2-7

CDR3aa: ASSSLTGAAQPQH
v_gene: TRBV7-2
j_gene: TRBJ1-5

CDR3aa: ASSPGGSTDTQY
v_gene: TRBV3-1/TRBV3-2
j_gene: TRBJ2-3

CDR3aa: ASSPGSYTEAF
v_gene: TRBV6-5
j_gene: TRBJ1-1

CDR3aa: ASKVGTGVNQPQH
v_gene: TRBV10-2
j_gene: TRBJ1-5

CDR3aa: ASSLPMTSHNEQF
v_gene: TRBV5-1
j_gene: TRBJ2-1

CDR3aa: ASSLGSGNTIY
v_gene: TRBV7-2
j_gene: TRBJ1-3

CDR3aa: ASSSQGNTGELF
v_gene: TRBV27
j_gene: TRBJ2-2

CDR3aa: ASSQDVIVDSAYNEQF
v_gene: TRBV4-3
j_gene: TRBJ2-1

CDR3aa: AISDFGYGMGQPQH
v_gene: TRBV10-3
j_gene: TRBJ1-5

CDR3aa: ASSPRLAGGQTEQY
v_gene: TRBV18
j_gene: TRBJ2-7

CDR3aa: ASSQLAASTDTQY
v_gene: TRBV7-3
j_gene: TRBJ2-3

CDR3aa: ASSSHRGNTEAF
v_gene: TRBV6-6
j_gene: TRBJ1-1

CDR3aa: ASSLGVLAPSSYNEQF
v_gene: TRBV11-3
j_gene: TRBJ2-1

CDR3aa: ASSRGYEQY
v_gene: TRBV7-2
j_gene: TRBJ2-7

CDR3aa: ASSLERRAEQY
v_gene: TRBV11-2
j_gene: TRBJ2-7

CDR3aa: ASSHPTSGSQNEQF
v_gene: TRBV4-2
j_gene: TRBJ2-1

CDR3aa: ATSAPERYGYT
v_gene: TRBV24-1
j_gene: TRBJ1-2

CDR3aa: ASSPRVLTEAF
v_gene: TRBV3-1/TRBV3-2
j_gene: TRBJ1-1

CDR3aa: ASSSGTGDNYGYT
v_gene: TRBV28
j_gene: TRBJ1-2